A single sample gave rise to the 22 T cell receptor beta chains below, sequenced in a study of CXCR3-negative and CXCR3-positive naive CD8 T cells (dated by TCRdb to the late 2010s). Overall results and qualifications from the work: Compared with CXCR3-negative naive cells, CXCR3-positive naive cells had TRB CDR3s with higher hydrophobicity (lower Kidera factor 4), lower energy, and higher strength and volume indices.

Their target antigens are unknown. Instrument on record: NextSeq 550. The Human TCR Profiling Kit (MiLaboratory) was used to make UMI-labeled 5' RACE TRB cDNA libraries. TCRdb reprocessed the reads into one record per CDR3 protein sequence, lacking DNA. The sample table holds about 90,000 distinct CDR3 sequences. The top ten clonotypes cover nearly 0.85% of the sample. The sequenced sample was naive CXCR3+ CD8+ T cells from blood. The cell subset or site label for this specimen denotes: CD45RO-CCR7+CD27+CD95- naive CD8+ T cells expressing CXCR3 (TNR3+). Receptors were obtained from a human donor in good health. Some clones in this sample may be carry-over from other donors' samples.

The V and J genes are TRBV2 and TRBJ1-1; with no DNA, the TCRdb D assignment of TRBD1 cannot be verified. The CDR3 extends over 14 amino acids. Germline CDR1 and CDR2: SNHLY and FYNNEI. CDR3 sequence reads: CASSETVGGTEAFF.

The chain uses TRBV27 and TRBJ2-3; TCRdb's assignment of TRBD1 cannot be checked, as there is no DNA. CDR3 length: 13 residues. The germline CDR1 and CDR2 sequences are MNHEY and SMNVEV (reference sequence). CDR3 region: CASGQGATDTQYF.

This chain uses TRBV25-1 with TRBJ2-6; TCRdb's D gene call, TRBD1, goes unchecked for lack of DNA. CDR1 and CDR2 (germline): MGHDK, SYGVNS. The CDR3 loop spans 20 amino acids. The CDR3 here is CASSEWGPHGGLSGANVLTF.

CDR3 sequence reads: CASSIGRQENTGELFF. The rearrangement joins TRBV19 to TRBJ2-2. CDR1 LNHDA and CDR2 SQIVND come from the germline V gene (reference sequence). The CDR3 has 16 residues.

The V call is TRBV20-1, the J call TRBJ2-7; TCRdb selects TRBD1, and the lack of DNA leaves this call unchecked. The CDR3 contains 14 residues. Germline V CDR1 and CDR2: DFQATT, SNEGSKA (reference sequence). The CDR3 loop is CSARDRGPSYEQYF.

The V and J genes are TRBV3-1 and TRBJ2-7; the TRBD1 assignment by TCRdb is unverifiable without DNA. Germline V CDR1 and CDR2: LGHDT, YNNKEL (reference sequence). This CDR3 is 13 amino acids long. CDR3 protein: CASSRDRGYEQYF.

The chain combines TRBV7-9 with TRBJ1-1. The germline CDR1 and CDR2 sequences are SEHNR and FQNEAQ (reference sequence). This CDR3 comprises 17 residues. This CDR3 reads CASSLVYELGENTEAFF.

V is TRBV5-1 and J is TRBJ2-7; the TCRdb D gene call, TRBD1, has no DNA to confirm it. CDR3 size: 14 residues. Germline V gene data show CDR1 as SGHRS and CDR2 as YFSETQ. CDR3 amino acids: CASSFRDNSYEQYF.

V is TRBV12-3 or TRBV12-4 and J is TRBJ1-1. The CDR3 consists of 14 residues. CDR3 region: CASSLWGGGTEAFF.

J is TRBJ1-3 and V is TRBV12-3 or TRBV12-4. The CDR3 runs 13 residues. Here the CDR3 reads CASSLSDRHTIYF.

This chain joins TRBV2 and TRBJ1-6; there is no DNA to check the TCRdb D call of TRBD1. CDR3 size: 16 residues. Germline lookup yields CDR1 SNHLY and CDR2 FYNNEI. The CDR3 here is CASWDPGSSYNSPLHF.

This chain connects TRBV28 to TRBJ1-1. Germline CDR1 and CDR2: MDHEN and SYDVKM. The CDR3 is 13 amino acids. CDR3 amino acids: CASSSGWNTEAFF.

The chain links TRBV6-2 or TRBV6-3 to TRBJ2-7. Germline V gene sequence: CDR1 MNHEY, CDR2 SVGEGT. The CDR3 covers 12 residues. The CDR3: CASSYFPYEQYF.

This chain uses TRBV28 with TRBJ1-5; TCRdb's D gene call, TRBD1, goes unchecked for lack of DNA. The CDR3 spans 16 residues. CDR1 is MDHEN and CDR2 is SYDVKM in the germline V gene. The CDR3 sequence: CASTFDRGRSAQPQHF.

The chain is built from TRBV28 and TRBJ2-3; TCRdb names TRBD1, which stays unverified in the absence of DNA. CDR3 size: 14 residues. Germline V CDR1 and CDR2: MDHEN, SYDVKM. The CDR3 here is CASSLAGPTDTQYF.

CDR3 in amino acids: CAWRAANTEAFF. The rearrangement joins TRBV30 to TRBJ1-1. The CDR3 sequence is 12 residues long. The V gene's germline CDR1 is GTSNPN and CDR2 SVGIG (reference sequence).

The rearrangement uses TRBV29-1 and TRBJ1-1; TCRdb names TRBD1, which stays unverified in the absence of DNA. The germline V gene encodes CDR1 SQVTM and CDR2 ANQGSEA. The CDR3 runs to 15 residues. The CDR3 is CSVGGIGRANTEAFF.

The chain employs TRBV6-6 and TRBJ2-1; there is no DNA to check the TCRdb D call of TRBD2. Germline V gene lookup returns CDR1 MNHNY and CDR2 SVGAGI (reference sequence). The CDR3 runs to 14 residues. The CDR3 loop reads CASSYVLADDEQFF.

This chain connects TRBV4-1 to TRBJ2-7. Germline lookup yields CDR1 MGHRA and CDR2 YSYEKL. This CDR3 is 17 amino acids long. The CDR3 reads CASSQEGPSGSAYEQYF.

V is TRBV28 and J is TRBJ2-4. CDR3 size: 14 residues. Per germline, CDR1 MDHEN and CDR2 SYDVKM. The CDR3 here is CASSAGTVKNIQYF. The whole variable domain, remainder taken from reference TRBV28 and TRBJ2-4, is DVKVTQSSRYLVKRTGEKVFLECVQDMDHENMFWYRQDPGLGLRLIYFSYDVKMKEKGDIPEGYSVSREKKERFSLILESASTNQTSMYLCASSAGTVKNIQYFGAGTRLSVL.

CDR3 sequence: CASSLQGYEQYF. This chain joins TRBV7-9 and TRBJ2-7. The CDR3 extends over 12 amino acids. Germline-derived CDR1 and CDR2 are SEHNR and FQNEAQ (reference sequence). The variable domain in full, with the rest retrieved from reference TRBV7-9 and TRBJ2-7, is DTGVSQNPRHKITKRGQNVTFRCDPISEHNRLYWYRQTLGQGPEFLTYFQNEAQLEKSRLLSDRFSAERPKGSFSTLEIQRTEQGDSAMYLCASSLQGYEQYFGPGTRLTVT.

The chain carries TRBV5-1 and TRBJ1-1; TCRdb designates TRBD1, a call that cannot be tested without DNA. CDR3 length equals 13 residues. Germline V gene lookup returns CDR1 SGHRS and CDR2 YFSETQ. CDR3 sequence reads: CASSAGKNTEAFF.